This T cell receptor (beta chain) was identified in a study of OX40 agonist ivuxolimab in advanced cancers. TCRdb's copy holds only in-frame clones and misses some; the assay was immunoSEQ multiplex PCR. The sample shows 55,000 to 75,000 clones, about four fifths of them seen only once. For this clone: Antigen: not known.

Baseline was the first blood sampling point, followed by cycle 4 day 1 and cycle 7 day 1. Study findings and constraints: With doses of 0.1-3.0 mg/kg, partial responders showed among the lowest clonal expansion. There were also nonresponders showing low normalized T-cell clonal expansion. Mean expanded clone counts were higher in CD8+ than CD4+ T cells.

Sequenced material: CD4+ or CD8+ T cells sorted from blood, taken in a trial of the OX40 agonist ivuxolimab. The origin of this receptor is an adult with an advanced solid tumor such as melanoma, head and neck, liver or kidney cancer.

CDR3 DNA sequence: TGTGCCAGCTTAACTTCAGTAAACGGAAACACCATATATTTT. Translated: CASLTSVNGNTIYF. The V gene is TRBV7-9, the J gene TRBJ1-3; D gene ambiguous. The CDR3 has 14 amino acids. The germline V and J ends were trimmed by 8 bases and 4 bases, with 15 bases remaining between them. Germline V gene lookup returns CDR1 SEHNR and CDR2 FQNEAQ (reference sequence).